These 13 T cell receptor beta chains came from one sample sequenced in a study of CD8+ T cells in alopecia areata. The treatment: oral pan-JAK inhibitor, 5-10 mg twice daily. Following RNA extraction, reverse transcription yielded cDNA that acted as the sequencing template. Generated by immunoSEQ multiplex PCR, the TCRdb table keeps only in-frame clones and is missing some. The table includes roughly 190,000 clones, over 55% detected once. The material was CD4+ T cells sorted from blood, obtained at week 24, from a patient treated with tofacitinib. Receptors were obtained from a human donor with alopecia areata.

The chain carries TRBV5-1 and TRBJ1-2, with TRBD1 as a possible D gene (6 bases). Per germline, CDR1 SGHRS and CDR2 YFSETQ. The germline V and J ends were trimmed by 6 bases and 6 bases, with 12 bases remaining between them. The CDR3 has 12 amino acids. As DNA, the CDR3 is TGCGCCAGCAATTCGGACAGCAATGGCTACACCTTC. Residues: CASNSDSNGYTF.

The chain employs TRBV25-1 and TRBJ1-5; D remains unclear. The CDR3 totals 13 residues. V was cut by 6 bases and J by 2 bases, with 8 bases left in between. Germline V gives CDR1 MGHDK, CDR2 SYGVNS. This CDR3 is CASRGPGNQPQHF. In nucleotides, the CDR3 is TGTGCCAGCAGAGGGCCGGGCAATCAGCCCCAGCATTTT.

This chain uses TRBV6-1 with TRBJ1-2; D is uncertain. V was cut by 1 base and J by 4 bases, with 13 bases left in between. Germline V gene data show CDR1 as MNHNS and CDR2 as SASEGT. This CDR3 region has 15 residues. CDR3: CASSEGFSKGYGYTF. DNA of the CDR3: TGTGCCAGCAGTGAAGGTTTCAGTAAAGGCTATGGCTACACCTTC.

The J gene is TRBJ2-2, the V gene TRBV5-1; D is uncertain. Germline CDR1 reads SGHRS; CDR2 reads YFSETQ. Trimming removed 2 bases at V and 5 bases at J, with 13 bases between. The CDR3 length is 15 residues. CDR3 sequence (DNA): TGCGCCAGCAGCTTCAGTTCATCCGAGACCGGGGAGCTGTTTTTT. This encodes CASSFSSSETGELFF.

This sequence joins TRBV6-1 and TRBJ2-7, with 8 positions matching TRBD1. Per germline, CDR1 MNHNS and CDR2 SASEGT. There are 13 residues in the CDR3. The V segment lost 7 bases and the J segment 6 bases; nucleotides outside the gene matches: 8. The CDR3 protein is CASTFRTGREQYF. The CDR3 coding sequence is TGTGCCAGCACCTTTAGGACAGGGCGCGAGCAGTACTTC.

This chain joins TRBV5-8 and TRBJ1-2; D perhaps matches TRBD1 (6 bases). Trimming removed 0 bases from V and 7 bases from J, with 22 bases in between. The CDR3 sequence is 17 residues long. Per the germline V gene, CDR1 is SGHTS and CDR2 is YDEGEE. The CDR3: CASSLEPGQAIRSGYTF. In DNA, the CDR3 is TGTGCCAGCAGCTTGGAGCCGGGACAAGCGATCAGGAGTGGCTACACCTTC.

This clone was seen a handful of times. The chain combines TRBV9 with TRBJ2-6; 9 bases line up with TRBD1. J gave up 2 bases and V 4 bases, and 7 bases lay outside the gene matches. CDR3 length: 17 residues. CDR1 is SGDLS, CDR2 YYNGEE, per germline. CDR3 region: CASSPRDRAAGANVLTF. The CDR3 nucleotides are TGTGCCAGCAGCCCTCGGGACAGGGCCGCTGGGGCCAACGTCCTGACTTTC.

The V call is TRBV28, the J call TRBJ1-6; D not resolved. Trimming left V 7 bases short and J 5 bases short, with 12 bases between. CDR1 is MDHEN, CDR2 SYDVKM, per germline. This CDR3 is built from 14 residues. The CDR3 spells CASTETPDNSPLHF. The CDR3 coding sequence is TGTGCCAGCACGGAAACTCCGGATAATTCACCCCTCCACTTT.

The chain combines TRBV5-1 with TRBJ2-2; TRBD1 agrees at 10 bases. This CDR3 has 17 residues. The ends lost 3 bases at V and 7 bases at J; junction bases unmatched: 12. Per germline, CDR1 SGHRS and CDR2 YFSETQ. CDR3 sequence (DNA): TGCGCCAGCAGCTCGATCGGGACAGGGGCCCCGAACGGGGAGCTGTTTTTT. This codes for CASSSIGTGAPNGELFF. Looking up the rest from reference TRBV5-1 and TRBJ2-2 gives the full variable domain: KAGVTQTPRYLIKTRGQQVTLSCSPISGHRSVSWYQQTPGQGLQFLFEYFSETQRNKGNFPGRFSGRQFSNSRSEMNVSTLELGDSALYLCASSSIGTGAPNGELFFGEGSRLTVL.

The CDR3 nucleotides are TGTGCCAGCAGCCTGGGACCGCGCAATCAGCCCCAGCATTTT. Protein: CASSLGPRNQPQHF. The V call is TRBV13, the J call TRBJ1-5, with D possibly being TRBD1 (5 bases). V was cut by 5 bases and J by 2 bases, with 10 bases left in between. From germline, CDR1 is PRHDT and CDR2 FYEKMQ (reference sequence). The length of the CDR3 is 14 residues. The variable domain in full, completed from reference TRBV13 and TRBJ1-5, reads AAGVIQSPRHLIKEKRETATLKCYPIPRHDTVYWYQQGPGQDPQFLISFYEKMQSDKGSIPDRFSAQQFSDYHSELNMSSLELGDSALYFCASSLGPRNQPQHFGDGTRLSIL.

This chain connects TRBV5-1 to TRBJ2-7; D might be TRBD1 (6 bases). Trimming stripped 2 bases from V and 5 bases from J, with 14 bases between. Germline CDR1 and CDR2: SGHRS and YFSETQ. The CDR3 totals 14 residues. CDR3 nucleotides: TGCGCCAGCAGCTTAATGTACAGGGAGCACGAGCAGTACTTC. Encoded protein: CASSLMYREHEQYF.

The chain uses TRBV9 and TRBJ1-6, with a tentative D call TRBD1 (5 bases). Trimming left V 0 bases short and J 8 bases short, with 12 bases between. Germline CDR1 SGDLS, CDR2 YYNGEE. The CDR3 consists of 15 residues. DNA for the CDR3: TGTGCCAGCAGCGTAGCCCCCAGGGTGGATTCACCCCTCCACTTT. Its translation is CASSVAPRVDSPLHF.

This clone was seen just once. Additional DNA sequences in this sample encode the identical CDR3. V and J are TRBV29-1 and TRBJ1-1; D is undetermined. Trimming shortened V by 4 bases and J by 0 bases, and 9 bases separated the two germline ends. CDR1 and CDR2 from the germline V gene are SQVTM and ANQGSEA. There are 13 residues in the CDR3. The CDR3 nucleotides are TGCAGCGTTGCGGGCCTCATGAACACTGAAGCTTTCTTT. It translates to CSVAGLMNTEAFF.